This T cell receptor beta chain was recovered during a study of PD-1 blockade in classical Hodgkin lymphoma (dated by TCRdb to the early 2020s). Regarding the study in general: Nivolumab dosing was 3 mg/kg intravenously every 2 weeks, continuing until either disease progression or unacceptable toxicity. A peripheral blood immune signature of response to PD-1 blockade in classical Hodgkin lymphoma was defined using TCR beta sequencing and CyTOF.

What the authors observed across the whole study: Lower diversity was observed in patients in whom nivolumab was started less than 1 year after ASCT, and these patients were excluded from later analyses so that confounding by immune reconstitution would be avoided. Trial patients with a complete response had baseline diversity similar to that of newly diagnosed patients, while partial responders and progressors had significantly lower diversity. Baseline TCR diversity was reported as lower in newly diagnosed patients than in healthy donors, and lower still in relapsed/refractory patients. A significant rise by C4D1 was seen in CD4+ but not CD8+ TCR diversity (p=0.0027 vs p=0.16), with the rise being most apparent in complete responders (p=0.02). Only a single clinical trial cohort was studied, and what caused the repertoire differences, possibly disease activity or prior therapy, remained undefined.

The Qiagen DNeasy kit was used to extract genomic DNA both from unsorted PBMCs and from the negatively selected CD4+ and CD8+ fractions. TCR beta CDR3 regions were amplified by immunoSEQ multiplex PCR using primers annealing to V and J segments. A synthetic immune receptor repertoire was used to minimize amplification bias, and any remaining bias was removed computationally after sequencing. In the authors' own workflow: Repertoire diversity was quantified as the Shannon entropy index using custom Python scripts. Unsorted, CD4+ and CD8+ repertoires were analyzed separately, except for combined analyses in which CD4+ and CD8+ sequences were merged in silico. A clone counted as expanded when the clone's frequency after treatment rose at least 2-fold relative to C1D1, and clones undetected at baseline were given a pseudocount of 0.5. Singleton clones were defined as clones with 0 or 1 copy at C1D1, and non-singleton clones were defined as clones with 2 or more copies. By matching protein sequences in sorted samples from the same patient, clones expanded in unsorted samples were annotated as CD4+, CD8+ or unknown. Diversity changes from C1D1 to C4D1 were tested in paired samples using Wilcoxon tests. The table comes from immuneACCESS by way of TCRdb, which keeps in-frame sequences with V and J called. Part of the clones is missing from these tables; in studies checked, under half for an unresolved V gene and the rest for unknown reasons. V and J calls and clone size are as listed in that table; D and trimming were resolved from the DNA. This sample has roughly 20,000 clones in its table, and 75% to 90% of those were observed once. The ten largest clones represent approximately 12% of the sample.

For CDR1 and CDR2, the germline V gene lists SGDLS and YYNGEE. The CDR3 covers 17 residues, taking in both the cysteine and the phenylalanine. Only the CDR3 portion is preserved as DNA: 51 bases, with reading frame beginning at the first base. Trimming leaves V shorter by 3 bases and J shorter by 4 bases, with the junction holding 14 bases beyond the gene matches. In regard to this clone: Its antigen remains undetermined. No base quality information exists; no much larger clone differs at one position.

The time point tag for this specimen amounts to: cycle 4 day 1 (C4D1), after 5 to 7 weeks of nivolumab. Relapse after autologous stem cell transplantation had occurred in all trial patients, and cohorts A, B and C were distinguished by prior brentuximab vedotin exposure. The trial cohort included 55 to 65 patients with relapsed/refractory classical Hodgkin lymphoma, and each patient had a best overall response of complete response, partial response or progressive disease. Single-agent nivolumab was administered to trial patients in the multi-cohort phase II CheckMate 205 trial. An independent review committee assessed best overall response by applying the 2007 International Working Group response criteria. Trial PBMCs were obtained immediately prior to nivolumab initiation (C1D1) and on therapy at cycle 2 day 1 and cycle 4 day 1. Peripheral blood was collected in 8 mL Vacutainer Cell Preparation Tubes, from which PBMCs were isolated by centrifugation and then cryopreserved.

This sequence originates from a human donor with classical Hodgkin lymphoma. This specimen was peripheral blood mononuclear cells (PBMCs), taken before the fourth cycle of nivolumab. The chain is made from TRBV9 and TRBJ1-1; TRBD1 agrees with 8 junctional bases. The CDR3 has the sequence CASSAQNLRGPGTEAFF. The bases read TGTGCCAGCAGCGCCCAAAACCTCAGGGGGCCCGGCACTGAAGCTTTCTTT.